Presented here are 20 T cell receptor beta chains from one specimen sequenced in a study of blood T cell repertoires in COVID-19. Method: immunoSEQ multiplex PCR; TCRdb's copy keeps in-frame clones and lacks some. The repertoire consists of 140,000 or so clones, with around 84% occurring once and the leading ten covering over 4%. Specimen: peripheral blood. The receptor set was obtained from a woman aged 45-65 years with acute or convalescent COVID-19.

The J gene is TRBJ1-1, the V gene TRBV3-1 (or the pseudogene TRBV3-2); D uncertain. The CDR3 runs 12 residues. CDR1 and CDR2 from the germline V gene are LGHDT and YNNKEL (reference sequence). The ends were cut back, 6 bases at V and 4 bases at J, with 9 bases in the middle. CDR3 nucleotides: TGTGCCAGCAGGGATGAGGGCACTGAAGCTTTCTTT. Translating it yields CASRDEGTEAFF.

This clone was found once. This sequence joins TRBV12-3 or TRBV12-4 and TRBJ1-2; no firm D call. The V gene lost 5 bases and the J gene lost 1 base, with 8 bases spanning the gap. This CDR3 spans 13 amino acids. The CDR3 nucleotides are TGTGCCAGCAGTCGCGGGGATAACTATGGCTACACCTTC. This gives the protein CASSRGDNYGYTF.

The CDR3 sequence: CASSSGPLFETEAFF. CDR3 bases: TGTGCCAGTAGCTCAGGGCCCCTCTTCGAAACTGAAGCTTTCTTT. This chain uses TRBV19 with TRBJ1-1; tentative D call: TRBD1 (5 bases). The CDR3 extends over 15 amino acids. Looked up from germline, CDR1 is LNHDA and CDR2 is SQIVND (reference sequence). Trimming pared 6 bases from V and 5 bases from J, leaving 19 bases between.

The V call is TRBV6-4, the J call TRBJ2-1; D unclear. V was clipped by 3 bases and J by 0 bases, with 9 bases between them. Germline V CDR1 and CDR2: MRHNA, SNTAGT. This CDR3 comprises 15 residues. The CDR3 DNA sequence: TGTGCCAGCAGTGAGGGCAGCAGCTCCTACAATGAGCAGTTCTTC. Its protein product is CASSEGSSSYNEQFF.

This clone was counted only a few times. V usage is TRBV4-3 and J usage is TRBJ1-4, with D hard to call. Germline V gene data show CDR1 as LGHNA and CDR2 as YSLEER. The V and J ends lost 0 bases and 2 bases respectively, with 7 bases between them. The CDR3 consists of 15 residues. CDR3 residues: CASSQERFTNEKLFF. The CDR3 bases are TGCGCCAGCAGCCAAGAACGGTTTACTAATGAAAAACTGTTTTTT.

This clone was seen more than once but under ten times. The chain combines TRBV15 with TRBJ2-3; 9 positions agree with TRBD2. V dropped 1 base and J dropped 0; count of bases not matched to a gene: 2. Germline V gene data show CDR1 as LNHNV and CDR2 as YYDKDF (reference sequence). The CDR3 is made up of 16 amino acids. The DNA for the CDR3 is TGTGCCACCAGCAGAGTTGCGGGGGGGAGCACAGATACGCAGTATTTT. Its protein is CATSRVAGGSTDTQYF.

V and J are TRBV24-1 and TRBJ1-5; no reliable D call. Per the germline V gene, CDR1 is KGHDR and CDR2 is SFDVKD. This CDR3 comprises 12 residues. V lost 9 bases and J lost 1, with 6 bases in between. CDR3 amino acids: CATAQSNQPQHF. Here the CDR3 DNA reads TGTGCCACCGCACAGAGCAATCAGCCCCAGCATTTT.

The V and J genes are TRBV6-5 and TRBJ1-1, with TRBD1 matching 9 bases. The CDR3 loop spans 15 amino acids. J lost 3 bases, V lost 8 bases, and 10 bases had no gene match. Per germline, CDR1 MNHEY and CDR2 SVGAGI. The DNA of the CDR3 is TGTGCCAGCCGATGGACAGGGGAATTATACACTGAAGCTTTCTTT. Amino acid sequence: CASRWTGELYTEAFF.

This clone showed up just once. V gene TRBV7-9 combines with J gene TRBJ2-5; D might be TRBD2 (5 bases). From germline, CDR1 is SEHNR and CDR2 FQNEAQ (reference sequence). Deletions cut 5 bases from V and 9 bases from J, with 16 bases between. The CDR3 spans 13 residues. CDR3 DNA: TGTGCCAGCAGCCCCGGGGTTAGGGAATCCCAGTACTTC. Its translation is CASSPGVRESQYF.

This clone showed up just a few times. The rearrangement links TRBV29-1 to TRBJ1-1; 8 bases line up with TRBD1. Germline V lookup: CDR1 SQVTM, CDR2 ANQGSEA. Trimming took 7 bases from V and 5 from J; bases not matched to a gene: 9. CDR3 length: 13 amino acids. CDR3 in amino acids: CSAKTGEDTEAFF. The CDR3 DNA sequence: TGCAGCGCTAAGACAGGGGAGGATACTGAAGCTTTCTTT. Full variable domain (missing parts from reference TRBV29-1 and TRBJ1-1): SAVISQKPSRDICQRGTSLTIQCQVDSQVTMMFWYRQQPGQSLTLIATANQGSEATYESGFVIDKFPISRPNLTFSTLTVSNMSPEDSSIYLCSAKTGEDTEAFFGQGTRLTVV.

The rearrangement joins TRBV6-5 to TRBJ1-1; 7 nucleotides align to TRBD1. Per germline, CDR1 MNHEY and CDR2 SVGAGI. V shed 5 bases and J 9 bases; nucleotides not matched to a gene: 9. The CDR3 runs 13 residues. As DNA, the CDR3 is TGTGCCAGCAGTCCCGGGACAGCTGCCAAAGCTTTCTTT. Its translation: CASSPGTAAKAFF.

The CDR3 here is CASSLMTVNTEAFF. CDR3 in DNA: TGTGCCAGCAGCCTAATGACAGTGAACACTGAAGCTTTCTTT. The rearrangement joins TRBV5-8 to TRBJ1-1, with a weak D call TRBD1 (5 bases). CDR1 is SGHTS and CDR2 is YDEGEE in the germline V gene. V shed 4 bases and J shed 0 bases, with 10 bases lying between them. CDR3 length: 14 residues.

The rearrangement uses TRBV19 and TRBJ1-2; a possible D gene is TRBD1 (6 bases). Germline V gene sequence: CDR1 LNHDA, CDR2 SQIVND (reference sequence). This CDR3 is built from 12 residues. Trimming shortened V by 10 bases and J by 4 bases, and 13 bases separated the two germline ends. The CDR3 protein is CATGGSLYGYTF. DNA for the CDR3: TGTGCCACGGGGGGCAGTCTCTATGGCTACACCTTC.

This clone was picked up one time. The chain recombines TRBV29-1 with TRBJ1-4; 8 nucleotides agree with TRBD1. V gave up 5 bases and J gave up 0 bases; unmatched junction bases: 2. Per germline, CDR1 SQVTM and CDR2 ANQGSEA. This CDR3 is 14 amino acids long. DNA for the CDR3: TGCAGCGTTCACAGGGGGGCAACTAATGAAAAACTGTTTTTT. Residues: CSVHRGATNEKLFF.

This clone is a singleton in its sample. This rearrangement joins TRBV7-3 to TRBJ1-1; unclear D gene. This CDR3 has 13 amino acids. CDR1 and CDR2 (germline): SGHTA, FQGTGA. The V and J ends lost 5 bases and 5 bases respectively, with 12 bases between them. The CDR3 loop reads CASSSTVTTEAFF. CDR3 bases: TGTGCCAGCAGCAGCACAGTTACGACTGAAGCTTTCTTT.

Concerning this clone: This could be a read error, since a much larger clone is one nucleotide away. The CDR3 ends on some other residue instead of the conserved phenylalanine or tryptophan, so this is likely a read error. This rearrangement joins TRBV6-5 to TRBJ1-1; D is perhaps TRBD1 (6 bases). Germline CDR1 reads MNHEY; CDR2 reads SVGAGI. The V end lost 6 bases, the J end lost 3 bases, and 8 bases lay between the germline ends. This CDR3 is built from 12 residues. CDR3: CASRSGDTEAFL. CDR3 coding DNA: TGTGCCAGCAGGTCAGGGGACACTGAAGCTTTCCTT.

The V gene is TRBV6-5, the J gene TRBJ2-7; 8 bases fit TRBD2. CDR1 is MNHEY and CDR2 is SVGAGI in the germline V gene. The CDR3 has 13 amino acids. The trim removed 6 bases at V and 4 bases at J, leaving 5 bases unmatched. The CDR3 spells CASSFSGEYEQYF. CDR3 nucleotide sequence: TGTGCCAGCAGCTTTAGCGGGGAGTACGAGCAGTACTTC.

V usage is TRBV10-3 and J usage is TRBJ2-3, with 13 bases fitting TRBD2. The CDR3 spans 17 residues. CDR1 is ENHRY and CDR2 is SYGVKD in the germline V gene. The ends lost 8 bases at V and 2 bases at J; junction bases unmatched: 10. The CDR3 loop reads CAIRPSLAGGSTDTQYF. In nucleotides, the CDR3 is TGTGCCATCCGTCCTTCACTAGCGGGGGGGTCCACAGATACGCAGTATTTT.

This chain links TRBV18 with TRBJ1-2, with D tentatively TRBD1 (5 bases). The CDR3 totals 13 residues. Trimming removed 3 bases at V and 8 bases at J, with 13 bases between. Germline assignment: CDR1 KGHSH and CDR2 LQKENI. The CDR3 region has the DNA TGTGCCAGCTCACCGGTCCCAGGGCGAGGCTACACCTTC. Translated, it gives CASSPVPGRGYTF.

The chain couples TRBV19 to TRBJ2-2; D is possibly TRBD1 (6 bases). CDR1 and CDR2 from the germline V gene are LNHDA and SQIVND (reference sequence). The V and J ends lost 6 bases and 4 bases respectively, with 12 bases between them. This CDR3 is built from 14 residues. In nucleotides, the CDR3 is TGTGCCAGTAGCGGACAGAGGGGCACCGGGGAGCTGTTTTTT. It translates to CASSGQRGTGELFF.